The 27 T cell receptor beta chains listed next were all sequenced from one sample in a study of T cell responses to AZD1222 COVID-19 vaccine. The assay was immunoSEQ multiplex PCR, and TCRdb's table has in-frame clones only and misses some. The profile shows 140,000 to 150,000 clones, around 90% of them singletons. The material sequenced was peripheral blood, taken on day 0 of MenACWY control vaccination. The receptors originated from an adult in good health.

The V gene is TRBV12-3 or TRBV12-4, the J gene TRBJ1-2; tentatively, D is TRBD1 (5 bases). V lost 8 bases and J 3 bases, leaving 10 bases between the germline ends. The CDR3 is 12 amino acids. In DNA, the CDR3 is TGTGCCAGCGGGGACGTTTACTATGGCTACACCTTC. This encodes CASGDVYYGYTF.

The rearrangement joins TRBV7-2 to TRBJ1-5; D not resolved. The CDR3 extends over 15 amino acids. Trimming removed 3 bases at V and 0 bases at J, with 9 bases between. Germline values: CDR1 SGHTA, CDR2 FQGNSA. CDR3 protein: CASSFTSYSNQPQHF. The CDR3 region has the DNA TGTGCCAGCAGCTTCACATCATATAGCAATCAGCCCCAGCATTTT.

The V and J genes are TRBV28 and TRBJ2-7; D assignment may be TRBD1 or TRBD2 (5 bases each). The CDR3 totals 13 residues. Germline CDR1 is MDHEN and CDR2 is SYDVKM. V dropped 4 bases and J dropped 3 bases, with 10 bases sitting between them. The CDR3, as DNA: TGTGCCAGCAGTTCCGGGGCCCTCTACGAGCAGTACTTC. Translating gives CASSSGALYEQYF.

This clone turned up a few times. The CDR3 DNA is TGTGCCAGCAGCAGGACAGTGAACACTGAAGCTTTCTTT. This gives the protein CASSRTVNTEAFF. This sequence joins TRBV5-4 and TRBJ1-1, with D possibly TRBD1 on 6 matching bases. The germline V and J ends were trimmed by 4 bases and 0 bases, with 7 bases remaining between them. Germline V gene data show CDR1 as SGHNT and CDR2 as YYREEE (reference sequence). The CDR3 runs 13 residues.

The chain recombines TRBV7-9 with TRBJ2-1; 8 nucleotides agree with TRBD1. V dropped 1 base and J dropped 2; count of bases not matched to a gene: 1. This CDR3 has 15 amino acids. Germline-derived CDR1 and CDR2 are SEHNR and FQNEAQ (reference sequence). CDR3 in amino acids: CASSLGTGPYNEQFF. Here the CDR3 DNA reads TGTGCCAGCAGCTTAGGGACAGGGCCCTACAATGAGCAGTTCTTC.

The chain joins TRBV29-1 to TRBJ1-5; D unresolved. Germline-derived CDR1 and CDR2 are SQVTM and ANQGSEA. The CDR3 is 12 residues long. V was clipped by 6 bases and J by 6 bases, with 12 bases between them. The CDR3 nucleotides are TGCAGCGTCCGGGAGGGAGCTCAGCCCCAGCATTTT. Its protein product is CSVREGAQPQHF.

V gene TRBV3-1 (or the pseudogene TRBV3-2) combines with J gene TRBJ1-6; D is possibly TRBD1 (5 bases). This CDR3 is 14 amino acids long. V lost 1 base and J 7 bases, leaving 8 bases between the germline ends. Germline V gene data show CDR1 as LGHDT and CDR2 as YNNKEL (reference sequence). CDR3 in amino acids: CASSQGGSNSPLHF. CDR3 DNA sequence: TGTGCCAGCAGCCAAGGGGGGTCCAATTCACCCCTCCACTTT.

This chain links TRBV5-1 with TRBJ2-2; TRBD2 agrees at 13 bases. Germline V gene lookup returns CDR1 SGHRS and CDR2 YFSETQ. There are 14 residues in the CDR3. V dropped 4 bases and J dropped 7; count of bases not matched to a gene: 1. As DNA, the CDR3 is TGCGCCAGCAGCGGGACTAGCGGGAACGGGGAGCTGTTTTTT. This sequence encodes CASSGTSGNGELFF.

The chain combines TRBV18 with TRBJ2-3; 14 bases map to TRBD2. The ends lost 3 bases at V and 7 bases at J; junction bases unmatched: 6. CDR1 KGHSH and CDR2 LQKENI come from the germline V gene. The CDR3 runs 16 residues. As DNA, the CDR3 is TGTGCCAGCTCACCGGGACTAGCGGGAGCAGTTAATACGCAGTATTTT. It is translated as CASSPGLAGAVNTQYF.

The V gene is TRBV6-6, the J gene TRBJ2-3; D may correspond to TRBD1 or TRBD2 (6 bases each). V dropped 6 bases and J dropped 2 bases, with 18 bases sitting between them. Germline loops: CDR1 MNHNY, CDR2 SVGAGI (reference sequence). CDR3 length equals 16 residues. The CDR3 loop is CASRTTGGLPTDTQYF. The CDR3 coding sequence is TGTGCCAGCAGGACGACCGGGGGCCTCCCCACAGATACGCAGTATTTT.

CDR3 region: CASSESPQETQYF. DNA of the CDR3: TGTGCCAGCAGTGAGTCGCCTCAAGAGACCCAGTACTTC. The chain is built from TRBV6-4 and TRBJ2-5, with unresolved D. The CDR3 runs 13 residues. The germline CDR1 and CDR2 sequences are MRHNA and SNTAGT. Trimming took off 3 bases at V and 2 bases at J, with 7 bases between the two ends.

This sequence joins TRBV27 and TRBJ2-2; TRBD2 aligns across 9 bases. Germline CDR1 and CDR2: MNHEY and SMNVEV (reference sequence). The CDR3 runs 16 residues. Germline trimming cut 2 bases from V and 2 bases from J; bases unmatched to any gene: 3. In DNA, the CDR3 is TGTGCCAGCAGTTTAGCGGGAGGGGGCAACACCGGGGAGCTGTTTTTT. Amino acids: CASSLAGGGNTGELFF.

J is TRBJ1-2 and V is TRBV7-6; tentative D call: TRBD1 (5 bases). Trimming cost V 2 bases and J 3 bases, with 7 bases left between them. This CDR3 comprises 13 residues. Germline assignment: CDR1 SGHVS and CDR2 FNYEAQ. The CDR3 reads CASSLLGDYGYTF. Written as DNA, the CDR3 is TGTGCCAGCAGCTTACTGGGGGACTATGGCTACACCTTC.

This clone appeared a single time. The chain combines TRBV5-4 with TRBJ1-3; D gene uncertain. This CDR3 spans 16 amino acids. The V gene's germline CDR1 is SGHNT and CDR2 YYREEE (reference sequence). V gave up 0 bases and J gave up 0 bases, with 10 bases separating them. For the CDR3, the DNA is TGTGCCAGCAGCTTGGGGAACACTGTCTCTGGAAACACCATATATTTT. Translated: CASSLGNTVSGNTIYF.

This chain joins TRBV7-9 and TRBJ2-7, with a weak D call TRBD1 (6 bases). This CDR3 has 13 amino acids. CDR1 SEHNR and CDR2 FQNEAQ come from the germline V gene (reference sequence). Trimming took off 1 base at V and 7 bases at J, with 11 bases between the two ends. CDR3 protein: CASSLGGRGEQYF. The CDR3 DNA is TGTGCCAGCAGCTTAGGGGGGCGTGGGGAGCAGTACTTC.

The V gene is TRBV4-2, the J gene TRBJ1-2, with 7 bases aligning to TRBD1. CDR1 and CDR2 (germline): LGHNA, YNFKEQ. V lost 0 bases and J lost 7; bases outside the gene matches: 11. This CDR3 comprises 16 residues. Here the CDR3 reads CASSQDAAGGRSGYTF. CDR3 bases: TGTGCCAGCAGCCAAGACGCCGCAGGGGGAAGGTCTGGCTACACCTTC.

The V gene is TRBV11-3, the J gene TRBJ2-3, with D perhaps TRBD2 (6 bases). V lost 5 bases to trimming and J lost 3 bases, with 15 bases between them. The CDR3 consists of 15 residues. Germline CDR1 is SGHNT and CDR2 is YENEEA. In nucleotides, the CDR3 is TGTGCCAGCAGCCCTGGGGACTTACTTACAGATACGCAGTATTTT. Its protein product is CASSPGDLLTDTQYF.

This chain connects TRBV6-1 to TRBJ1-2; D unclear. The V gene lost 3 bases and the J gene lost 8 bases, with 25 bases spanning the gap. Per germline, CDR1 MNHNS and CDR2 SASEGT. CDR3 length: 17 amino acids. The CDR3 loop reads CASSDGVWASFSYGYTF. The CDR3 nucleotides read TGTGCCAGCAGTGATGGGGTATGGGCCTCCTTCTCGTACGGCTACACCTTC.

CDR3 sequence reads: CAWNPGTTVGTLHF. The CDR3 DNA reads as TGTGCCTGGAACCCCGGGACAACGGTCGGGACCCTCCACTTT. The chain uses TRBV30 and TRBJ1-6; possible D gene TRBD1, 6 bases. CDR3 length equals 14 residues. CDR1 GTSNPN and CDR2 SVGIG come from the germline V gene (reference sequence). V was clipped by 4 bases and J by 14 bases, with 21 bases between them.

The chain links TRBV7-2 to TRBJ1-5, with D perhaps matching TRBD1 (5 bases). With 1 base removed from V and 1 base from J, the gap between germline ends came to 8 bases. CDR1 is SGHTA, CDR2 FQGNSA, per germline. The CDR3 totals 15 residues. The CDR3 DNA follows: TGTGCCAGCAGCTTAGTCACAGGCAGCAATCAGCCCCAGCATTTT. Translating it yields CASSLVTGSNQPQHF. The full variable domain, completed using reference TRBV7-2 and TRBJ1-5, is GAGVSQSPSNKVTEKGKDVELRCDPISGHTALYWYRQSLGQGLEFLIYFQGNSAPDKSGLPSDRFSAERTGGSVSTLTIQRTQQEDSAVYLCASSLVTGSNQPQHFGDGTRLSIL.

The chain recombines TRBV7-2 with TRBJ1-6; 9 bases agree with TRBD1. CDR1 SGHTA and CDR2 FQGNSA come from the germline V gene. The trim removed 1 base at V and 1 base at J, leaving 5 bases unmatched. The CDR3 loop spans 18 amino acids. The CDR3 DNA sequence: TGTGCCAGCAGCTTAGGTTGGGACAGGGCTTCCTATAATTCACCCCTCCACTTT. This encodes CASSLGWDRASYNSPLHF.

The V call is TRBV9, the J call TRBJ2-3, with 9 bases fitting TRBD2. CDR1 and CDR2 (germline): SGDLS, YYNGEE. V lost 4 bases, J lost 11 bases, and 8 bases stayed unmatched. CDR3 length equals 13 residues. Written as DNA, the CDR3 is TGTGCCAGCAGCTCCCGTAGCGGGAGTGAGCAGTATTTT. Translating it yields CASSSRSGSEQYF.

The chain employs TRBV6-1 and TRBJ2-7; D may be TRBD1 (6 bases). Between the trimmed V and J ends, which lost 3 bases and 3 bases, there was a span of 15 bases. This CDR3 is built from 15 residues. Per germline, CDR1 MNHNS and CDR2 SASEGT. Here the CDR3 DNA reads TGTGCCAGCAGTGAGTCCCCAGGGGCATACTACGAGCAGTACTTC. This sequence encodes CASSESPGAYYEQYF.

The V call is TRBV9, the J call TRBJ1-5; the D gene is possibly TRBD1 (5 bases). From germline, CDR1 is SGDLS and CDR2 YYNGEE. CDR3 length: 14 residues. The germline V and J ends were trimmed by 3 bases and 7 bases, with 14 bases remaining between them. The CDR3 nucleotides read TGTGCCAGCAGCGGTGGGGGGGGTCCCCAGCCCCAGCATTTT. Its protein is CASSGGGGPQPQHF.

The chain's CDR3 is CSVSTLTGQGEKLFF. CDR3 nucleotides: TGCAGCGTCTCGACCCTAACAGGACAGGGGGAAAAACTGTTTTTT. This chain connects TRBV29-1 to TRBJ1-4; 9 nucleotides match TRBD1. The CDR3 length is 15 residues. Germline trimming cut 6 bases from V and 8 bases from J; bases unmatched to any gene: 13. The germline gives CDR1 SQVTM, CDR2 ANQGSEA.

The chain is built from TRBV7-2 and TRBJ2-7; either TRBD1 or TRBD2 may supply D (5 bases each). This CDR3 comprises 14 residues. V shed 2 bases and J shed 3 bases, with 11 bases lying between them. Germline V gives CDR1 SGHTA, CDR2 FQGNSA. CDR3 DNA sequence: TGTGCCAGCAGCTTAACCGGGACGAACTACGAGCAGTACTTC. Protein: CASSLTGTNYEQYF.

Here the CDR3 reads CSVGGTTGEQYF. CDR3 DNA sequence: TGCAGCGTTGGGGGTACTACGGGCGAGCAGTACTTC. This chain joins TRBV29-1 and TRBJ2-7; D remains unclear. CDR3 size: 12 residues. Trimming shortened V by 4 bases and J by 6 bases, and 13 bases separated the two germline ends. Germline CDR1 and CDR2: SQVTM and ANQGSEA.